This T cell receptor (beta chain) was obtained from a study of T-cell reconstitution after alpha-beta-depleted transplantation in children. Trimming stripped 2 bases from V and 0 bases from J, with 3 bases between. The CDR3 sequence is 13 residues long. From germline, CDR1 is SGHTA and CDR2 FQGTGA. As it was prepared, the TCRbeta library received unique molecular identifiers. TCRdb processed the PCR reads anew with MiXCR; each CDR3 protein has one entry. The data contain approximately 300,000 distinct CDR3 sequences, roughly 11% of them singletons. This clonotype was seen at least ten times. Its specificity is unknown. The study's findings and limits: Several hundred rapidly expanded clones from non-depleted graft cells reportedly supplied alpha-beta T cells about two months post-transplant. A year had passed since transplant, and T-cell counts and diversity by then came mostly from newly produced T cells. The origin of high day-60 TCRbeta diversity in some patients lay in surviving recipient T cells and thymic progenitors.

The receptor was isolated from a male patient between 2 and 10 years old who had a stem cell transplant for chronic granulomatous disease, so the T cells may come from the graft donor. This chain joins TRBV7-3 and TRBJ2-3; D unclear. This specimen was peripheral blood, taken 180 days after TCRalphabeta/CD19-depleted stem cell transplant. CDR3 sequence (DNA): TGTGCCAGCAGCTTATGGAGCACAGATACGCAGTATTTT. Translation: CASSLWSTDTQYF.